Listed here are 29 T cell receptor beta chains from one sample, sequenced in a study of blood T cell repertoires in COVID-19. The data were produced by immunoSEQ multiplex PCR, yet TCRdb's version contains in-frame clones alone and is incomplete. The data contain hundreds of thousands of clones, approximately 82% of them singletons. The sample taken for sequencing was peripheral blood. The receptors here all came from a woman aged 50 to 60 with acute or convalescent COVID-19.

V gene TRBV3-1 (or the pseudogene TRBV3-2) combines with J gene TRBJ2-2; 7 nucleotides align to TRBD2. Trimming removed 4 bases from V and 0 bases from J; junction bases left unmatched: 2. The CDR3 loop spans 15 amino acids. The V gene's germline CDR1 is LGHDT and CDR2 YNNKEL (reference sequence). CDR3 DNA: TGTGCCAGCAGCCGGAGCGGGACGAACACCGGGGAGCTGTTTTTT. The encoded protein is CASSRSGTNTGELFF.

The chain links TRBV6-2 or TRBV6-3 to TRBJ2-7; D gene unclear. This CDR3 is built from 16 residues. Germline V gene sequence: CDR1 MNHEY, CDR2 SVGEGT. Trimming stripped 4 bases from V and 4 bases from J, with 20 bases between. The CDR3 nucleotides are TGTGCCAGCAGTTCCTTCGACGGAGACTCTCCTTACGAGCAGTACTTC. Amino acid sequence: CASSSFDGDSPYEQYF.

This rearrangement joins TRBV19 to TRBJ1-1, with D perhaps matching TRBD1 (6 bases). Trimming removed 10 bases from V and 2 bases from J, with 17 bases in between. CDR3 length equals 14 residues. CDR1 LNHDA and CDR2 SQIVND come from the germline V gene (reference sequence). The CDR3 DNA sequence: TGTGCCACCCAACAGGGAGTAGAAAACACTGAAGCTTTCTTT. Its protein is CATQQGVENTEAFF.

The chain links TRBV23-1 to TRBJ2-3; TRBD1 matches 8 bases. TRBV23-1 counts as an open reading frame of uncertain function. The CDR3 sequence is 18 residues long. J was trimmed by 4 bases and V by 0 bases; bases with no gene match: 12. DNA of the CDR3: TGCGCCAGCAGTCAATCTTTCCGGACAGGGTTGTTTGCAGATACGCAGTATTTT. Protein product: CASSQSFRTGLFADTQYF.

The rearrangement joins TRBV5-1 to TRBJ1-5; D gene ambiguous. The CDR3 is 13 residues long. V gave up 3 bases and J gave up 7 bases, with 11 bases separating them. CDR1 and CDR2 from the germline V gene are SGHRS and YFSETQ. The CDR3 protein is CASSSMAGQPQHF. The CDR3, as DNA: TGCGCCAGCAGCTCGATGGCGGGACAGCCCCAGCATTTT.

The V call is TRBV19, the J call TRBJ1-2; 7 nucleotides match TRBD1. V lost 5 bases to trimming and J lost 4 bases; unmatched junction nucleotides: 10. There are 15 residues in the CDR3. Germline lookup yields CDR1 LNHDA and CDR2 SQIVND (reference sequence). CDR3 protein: CASSGGTDYSYGYTF. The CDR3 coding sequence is TGTGCCAGTAGTGGCGGGACAGATTATTCCTATGGCTACACCTTC.

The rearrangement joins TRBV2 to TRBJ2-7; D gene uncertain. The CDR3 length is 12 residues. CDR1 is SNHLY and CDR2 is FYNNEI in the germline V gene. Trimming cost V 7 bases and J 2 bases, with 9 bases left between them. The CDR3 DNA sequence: TGTGCCAGCAATCGAGTTACCTACGAGCAGTACTTC. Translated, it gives CASNRVTYEQYF.

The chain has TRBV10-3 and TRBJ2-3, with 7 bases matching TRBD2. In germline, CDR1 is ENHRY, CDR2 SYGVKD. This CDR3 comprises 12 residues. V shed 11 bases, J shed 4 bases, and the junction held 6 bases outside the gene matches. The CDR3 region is CASGGSSDTQYF. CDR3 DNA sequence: TGTGCCTCGGGAGGCAGCTCAGATACGCAGTATTTT.

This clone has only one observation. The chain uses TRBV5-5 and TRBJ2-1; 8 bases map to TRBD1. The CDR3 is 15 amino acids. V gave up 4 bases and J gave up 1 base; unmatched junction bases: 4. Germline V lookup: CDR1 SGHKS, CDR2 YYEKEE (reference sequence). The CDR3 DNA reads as TGTGCCAGCAGCCCGGGACAGGCTTCCTACAATGAGCAGTTCTTC. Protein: CASSPGQASYNEQFF.

The CDR3 loop is CASSQGQGARDNEQFF. CDR3 coding DNA: TGTGCCAGCAGCCAAGGACAGGGGGCGCGTGATAATGAGCAGTTCTTC. The genes are TRBV4-2 and TRBJ2-1, with 10 bases that match TRBD1. This CDR3 comprises 16 residues. V lost 1 base to trimming and J lost 7 bases; unmatched junction nucleotides: 7. Germline values: CDR1 LGHNA, CDR2 YNFKEQ.

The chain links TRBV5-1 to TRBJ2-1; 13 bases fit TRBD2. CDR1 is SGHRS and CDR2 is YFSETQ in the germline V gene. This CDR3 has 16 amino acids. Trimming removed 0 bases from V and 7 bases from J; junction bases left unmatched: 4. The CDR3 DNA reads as TGCGCCAGCAGCTTGGGGACTAGCGGGAGTTTGAATGAGCAGTTCTTC. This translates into CASSLGTSGSLNEQFF.

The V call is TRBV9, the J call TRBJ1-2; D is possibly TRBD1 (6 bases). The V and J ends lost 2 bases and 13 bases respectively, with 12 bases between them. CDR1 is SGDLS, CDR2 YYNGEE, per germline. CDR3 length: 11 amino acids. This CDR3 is CASSVRGLVTF. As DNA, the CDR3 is TGTGCCAGCAGCGTCAGGGGTCTAGTCACCTTC.

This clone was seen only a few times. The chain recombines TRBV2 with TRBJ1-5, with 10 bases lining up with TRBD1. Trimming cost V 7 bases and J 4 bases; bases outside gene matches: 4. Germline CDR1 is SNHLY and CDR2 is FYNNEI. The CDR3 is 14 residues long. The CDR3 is CASKRDRGNQPQHF. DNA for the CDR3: TGTGCCAGCAAGAGGGACAGGGGTAATCAGCCCCAGCATTTT.

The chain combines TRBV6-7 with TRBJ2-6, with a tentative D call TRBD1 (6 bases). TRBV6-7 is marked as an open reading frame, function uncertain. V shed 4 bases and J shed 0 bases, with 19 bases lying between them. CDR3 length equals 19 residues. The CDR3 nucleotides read TGTGCCAGCAGTTTTACAGGGTCCTCTCCCAACTCTGGGGCCAACGTCCTGACTTTC. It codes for CASSFTGSSPNSGANVLTF.

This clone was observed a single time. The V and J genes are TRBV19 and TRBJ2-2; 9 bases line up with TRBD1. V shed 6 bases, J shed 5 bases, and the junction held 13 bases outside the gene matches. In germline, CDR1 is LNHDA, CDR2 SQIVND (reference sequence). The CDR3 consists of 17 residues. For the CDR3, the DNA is TGTGCCAGTAGGGGCGGTCGCGGGACAGGGAAGACCGGGGAGCTGTTTTTT. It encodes CASRGGRGTGKTGELFF.

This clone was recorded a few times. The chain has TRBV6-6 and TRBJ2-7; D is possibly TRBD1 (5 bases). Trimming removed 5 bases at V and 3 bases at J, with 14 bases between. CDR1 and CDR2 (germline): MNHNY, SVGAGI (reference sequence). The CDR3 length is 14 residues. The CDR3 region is CASSQRGGFYEQYF. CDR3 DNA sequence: TGTGCCAGCAGTCAAAGGGGCGGATTCTACGAGCAGTACTTC.

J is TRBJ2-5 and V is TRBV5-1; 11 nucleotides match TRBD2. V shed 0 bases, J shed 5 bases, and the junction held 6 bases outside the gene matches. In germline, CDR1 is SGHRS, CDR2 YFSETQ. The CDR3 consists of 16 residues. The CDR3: CASSLVAGGPDETQYF. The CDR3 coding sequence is TGCGCCAGCAGCTTGGTAGCGGGAGGGCCGGATGAGACCCAGTACTTC.

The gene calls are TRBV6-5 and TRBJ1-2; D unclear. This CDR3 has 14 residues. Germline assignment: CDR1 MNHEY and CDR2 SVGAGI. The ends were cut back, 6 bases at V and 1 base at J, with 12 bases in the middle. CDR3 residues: CASSPELRNYGYTF. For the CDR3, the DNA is TGTGCCAGCAGCCCCGAACTCCGTAACTATGGCTACACCTTC.

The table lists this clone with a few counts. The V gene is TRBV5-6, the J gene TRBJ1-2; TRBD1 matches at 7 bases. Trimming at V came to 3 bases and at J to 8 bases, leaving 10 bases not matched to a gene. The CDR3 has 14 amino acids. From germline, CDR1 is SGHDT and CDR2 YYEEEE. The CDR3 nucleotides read TGTGCCAGCAGCTCGGACAGGAAGTACTGGGGCTACACCTTC. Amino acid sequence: CASSSDRKYWGYTF. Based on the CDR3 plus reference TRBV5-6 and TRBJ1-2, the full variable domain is DAGVTQSPTHLIKTRGQQVTLRCSPKSGHDTVSWYQQALGQGPQFIFQYYEEEERQRGNFPDRFSGHQFPNYSSELNVNALLLGDSALYLCASSSDRKYWGYTFGSGTRLTVV.

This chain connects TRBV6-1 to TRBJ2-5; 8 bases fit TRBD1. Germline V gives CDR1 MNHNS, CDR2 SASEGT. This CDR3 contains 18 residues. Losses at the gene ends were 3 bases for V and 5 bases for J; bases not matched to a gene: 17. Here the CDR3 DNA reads TGTGCCAGCAGTGAGGTTACACAGGGGGGAAGTCGCTCGGAGACCCAGTACTTC. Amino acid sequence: CASSEVTQGGSRSETQYF.

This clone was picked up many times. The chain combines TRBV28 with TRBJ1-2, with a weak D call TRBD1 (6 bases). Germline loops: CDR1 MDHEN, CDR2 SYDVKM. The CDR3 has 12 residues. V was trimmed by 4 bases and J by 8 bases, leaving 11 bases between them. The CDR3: CASSWQGFGYTF. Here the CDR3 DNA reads TGTGCCAGCAGTTGGCAGGGGTTCGGCTACACCTTC.

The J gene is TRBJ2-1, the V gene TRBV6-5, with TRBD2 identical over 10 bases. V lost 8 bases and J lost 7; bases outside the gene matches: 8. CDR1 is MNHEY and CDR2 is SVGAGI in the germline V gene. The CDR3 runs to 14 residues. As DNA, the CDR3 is TGTGCCAGCTCCCGGGCTAGCGGGAGTAATGAGCAGTTCTTC. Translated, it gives CASSRASGSNEQFF.

This CDR3 reads CASSPGGLAGSDTQYF. The DNA of the CDR3 is TGTGCCAGCAGCCCAGGGGGGCTAGCGGGATCAGATACGCAGTATTTT. The V call is TRBV27, the J call TRBJ2-3; 9 nucleotides align to TRBD2. The CDR3 has 16 amino acids. Germline lookup yields CDR1 MNHEY and CDR2 SMNVEV (reference sequence). V was clipped by 6 bases and J by 4 bases; unmatched bases: 11.

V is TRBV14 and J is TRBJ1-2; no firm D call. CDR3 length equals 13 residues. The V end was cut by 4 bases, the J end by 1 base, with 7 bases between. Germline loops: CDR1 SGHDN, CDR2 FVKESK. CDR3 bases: TGTGCCAGCAGCCCTGGACTTAACTATGGCTACACCTTC. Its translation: CASSPGLNYGYTF.

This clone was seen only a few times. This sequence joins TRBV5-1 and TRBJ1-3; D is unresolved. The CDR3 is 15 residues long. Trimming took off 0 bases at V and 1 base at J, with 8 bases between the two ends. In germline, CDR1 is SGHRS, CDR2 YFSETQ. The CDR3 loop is CASSLVGGSGNTIYF. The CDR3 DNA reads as TGCGCCAGCAGCTTGGTAGGAGGTTCTGGAAACACCATATATTTT.

CDR3 nucleotide sequence: TGTGCCAGCAGTGAATTAATGAATGAGCAGTTCTTC. This gives the protein CASSELMNEQFF. This sequence joins TRBV25-1 and TRBJ2-1; the D is unclear. This CDR3 spans 12 amino acids. V was trimmed by 1 base and J by 7 bases, leaving 5 bases between them. Germline lookup yields CDR1 MGHDK and CDR2 SYGVNS.

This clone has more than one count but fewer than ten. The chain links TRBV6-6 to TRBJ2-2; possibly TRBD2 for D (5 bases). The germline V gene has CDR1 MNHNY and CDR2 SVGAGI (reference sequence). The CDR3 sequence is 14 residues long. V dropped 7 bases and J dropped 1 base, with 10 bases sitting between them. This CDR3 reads CASMRAQNTGELFF. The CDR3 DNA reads TGTGCCAGCATGAGGGCCCAGAACACCGGGGAGCTGTTTTTT.

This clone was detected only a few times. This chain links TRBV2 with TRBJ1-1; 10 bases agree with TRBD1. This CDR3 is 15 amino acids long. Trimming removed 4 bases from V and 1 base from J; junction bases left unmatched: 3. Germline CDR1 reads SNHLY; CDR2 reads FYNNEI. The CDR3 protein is CASSAGQGRNTEAFF. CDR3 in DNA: TGTGCCAGCAGTGCGGGACAGGGGAGGAACACTGAAGCTTTCTTT.

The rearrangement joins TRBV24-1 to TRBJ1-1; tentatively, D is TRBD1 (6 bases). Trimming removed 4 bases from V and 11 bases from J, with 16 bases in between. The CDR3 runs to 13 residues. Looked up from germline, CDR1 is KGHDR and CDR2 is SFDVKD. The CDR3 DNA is TGTGCCACCAGTGAGTCCCTCACAGGGCTGGCTTTCTTT. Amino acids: CATSESLTGLAFF.